These 20 T cell receptor beta chains originate from one sample sequenced in a study of shared clonotypes between healthy human individuals. Only in-frame clones appear in the TCRdb table, and some are missing; sequencing was by immunoSEQ multiplex PCR. The table has about 450,000 clones, around 79% seen once. Sequenced input: PBMCs. The receptor set was obtained from a woman in her thirties or forties in good health. Some clones in this sample may be carry-over from other donors' samples.

For the CDR3, the DNA is TGCGCCAGCAGGGGGGGCCCCACTGAAGCTTTCTTT. Translated: CASRGGPTEAFF. V and J are TRBV5-1 and TRBJ1-1; weak D call: TRBD1 (6 bases). The germline V and J ends were trimmed by 5 bases and 4 bases, with 9 bases remaining between them. Germline assignment: CDR1 SGHRS and CDR2 YFSETQ. The CDR3 is made up of 12 amino acids.

Only a few counts were recorded for this clone. The chain carries TRBV7-2 and TRBJ2-3; D ambiguous. Germline loops: CDR1 SGHTA, CDR2 FQGNSA. The CDR3 sequence is 14 residues long. Deletions cut 4 bases from V and 1 base from J, with 9 bases between. Written as DNA, the CDR3 is TGTGCCAGCAGCTCCCTGCCTCGCACAGATACGCAGTATTTT. As protein: CASSSLPRTDTQYF.

This chain uses TRBV4-3 with TRBJ2-7, with D tentatively TRBD1 (5 bases). The CDR3 has 15 residues. CDR1 is LGHNA, CDR2 YSLEER, per germline. The V and J ends lost 0 bases and 1 base respectively, with 10 bases between them. The CDR3 sequence: CASSQDRGPSYEQYF. The CDR3 DNA is TGCGCCAGCAGCCAAGATAGGGGCCCATCCTACGAGCAGTACTTC.

V is TRBV5-1 and J is TRBJ1-1; TRBD1 might be the D (6 bases). Per germline, CDR1 SGHRS and CDR2 YFSETQ. The CDR3 length is 14 residues. V was trimmed by 4 bases and J by 3 bases, leaving 13 bases between them. CDR3 protein: CASSLDRIDTEAFF. CDR3 in DNA: TGCGCCAGCAGCCTGGACAGAATTGACACTGAAGCTTTCTTT. The full variable domain, with the rest looked up from reference TRBV5-1 and TRBJ1-1, is KAGVTQTPRYLIKTRGQQVTLSCSPISGHRSVSWYQQTPGQGLQFLFEYFSETQRNKGNFPGRFSGRQFSNSRSEMNVSTLELGDSALYLCASSLDRIDTEAFFGQGTRLTVV.

The chain combines TRBV29-1 with TRBJ1-2; D possibly corresponds to TRBD1 (6 bases). Trimming took off 1 base at V and 8 bases at J, with 11 bases between the two ends. The V gene's germline CDR1 is SQVTM and CDR2 ANQGSEA. The CDR3 is made up of 12 amino acids. The CDR3 reads CSVEGGRGGYTF. The CDR3, as DNA: TGCAGCGTTGAAGGGGGCAGGGGCGGCTACACCTTC.

This clone was observed once. V usage is TRBV28 and J usage is TRBJ1-1; D is perhaps TRBD1 (5 bases). The germline V gene has CDR1 MDHEN and CDR2 SYDVKM. V dropped 6 bases and J dropped 5 bases, with 10 bases sitting between them. This CDR3 spans 12 amino acids. Here the CDR3 reads CASRAWGTEAFF. CDR3 in DNA: TGTGCCAGCAGAGCCTGGGGGACTGAAGCTTTCTTT.

This clone was detected many times. The V and J genes are TRBV4-2 and TRBJ2-7; 10 bases align to TRBD1. Trimming at V came to 4 bases and at J to 6 bases, leaving 15 bases not matched to a gene. The CDR3 sequence is 17 residues long. Germline loops: CDR1 LGHNA, CDR2 YNFKEQ. The DNA of the CDR3 is TGTGCCAGCAGCCCGAGTTCCGGGACAGGGGCGGATTCCGAGCAGTACTTC. It translates to CASSPSSGTGADSEQYF.

Points on this clone: Germline and junction disagree at one end, which may indicate a read error. The chain is built from TRBV2 and TRBJ2-7; 9 nucleotides line up with TRBD1. Germline V gene lookup returns CDR1 SNHLY and CDR2 FYNNEI. The CDR3 totals 15 residues. CDR3 sequence: CASSEGTGRAGEQYF. The CDR3 nucleotides are TGTGCCAGCAGCGAAGGGACAGGGAGGGCGGGAGAGCAGTACTTC.

The gene calls are TRBV5-7 and TRBJ2-1; D unresolved. TRBV5-7 is known as an ORF, though its function is uncertain. The CDR3 covers 15 residues. Trimming removed 2 bases at V and 2 bases at J, with 11 bases between. CDR3 in DNA: TGTGCCAGCAGCTTAGTTCCAGAGGCCTACAATGAGCAGTTCTTC. Translated, it gives CASSLVPEAYNEQFF.

The chain couples TRBV28 to TRBJ2-7; 13 bases align to TRBD2. Trimming at V came to 6 bases and at J to 7 bases, leaving 6 bases not matched to a gene. Germline V lookup: CDR1 MDHEN, CDR2 SYDVKM. This CDR3 is built from 14 residues. CDR3: CASRSTGLAGEQYF. The CDR3 coding sequence is TGTGCCAGCAGATCTACGGGACTAGCGGGGGAGCAGTACTTC.

The rearrangement links TRBV28 to TRBJ1-1, with a tentative D call TRBD1 (5 bases). Trimming took off 6 bases at V and 8 bases at J, with 10 bases between the two ends. This CDR3 comprises 11 residues. CDR1 is MDHEN, CDR2 SYDVKM, per germline. The CDR3 here is CASSPGGEAFF. In nucleotides, the CDR3 is TGTGCCAGCAGCCCGGGGGGGGAAGCTTTCTTT.

This clone has a handful of counts. The chain couples TRBV27 to TRBJ2-3; D gene ambiguous. V was pared by 8 bases and J by 0 bases, with 12 bases between. The germline V gene has CDR1 MNHEY and CDR2 SMNVEV (reference sequence). The CDR3 totals 14 residues. The CDR3 DNA sequence: TGTGCCAGCCGAGACATTTCGAGCACAGATACGCAGTATTTT. It codes for CASRDISSTDTQYF.

The chain combines TRBV19 with TRBJ2-1, with 8 positions matching TRBD1. The CDR3 is 14 residues long. V lost 5 bases and J lost 3; bases outside the gene matches: 3. The germline V gene has CDR1 LNHDA and CDR2 SQIVND (reference sequence). CDR3 region: CASSSTGGYNEQFF. In nucleotides, the CDR3 is TGTGCCAGTAGTTCCACAGGGGGCTACAATGAGCAGTTCTTC.

V is TRBV21-1 and J is TRBJ2-7; TRBD1, the table's D call, was not compared with the DNA. TRBV21-1 is listed as a pseudogene. CDR3 length: 14 amino acids. Written as DNA, the CDR3 is TGTGCCAGCAGACCCGGGACAGGGGGCGGCGAGCAGTACTTC. Protein product: CASRPGTGGGEQYF.

This clone was observed a few times. The rearrangement uses TRBV2 and TRBJ1-4; tentatively, D is TRBD1 (5 bases). V lost 8 bases and J 6 bases, leaving 13 bases between the germline ends. The CDR3 is 13 amino acids. CDR1 and CDR2 from the germline V gene are SNHLY and FYNNEI. CDR3 sequence reads: CASHDRPDEKLFF. CDR3 coding DNA: TGTGCCAGCCATGACAGACCTGATGAAAAACTGTTTTTT.

This chain uses TRBV7-2 with TRBJ1-5; no reliable D call. There are 15 residues in the CDR3. V was cut by 3 bases and J by 4 bases, with 13 bases left in between. Germline V lookup: CDR1 SGHTA, CDR2 FQGNSA. Written as DNA, the CDR3 is TGTGCCAGCAGCTTCGTTGTGGGGAATAATCAGCCCCAGCATTTT. Its translation is CASSFVVGNNQPQHF. The variable domain in full, completed from reference TRBV7-2 and TRBJ1-5, reads GAGVSQSPSNKVTEKGKDVELRCDPISGHTALYWYRQSLGQGLEFLIYFQGNSAPDKSGLPSDRFSAERTGGSVSTLTIQRTQQEDSAVYLCASSFVVGNNQPQHFGDGTRLSIL.

The chain carries TRBV5-1 and TRBJ2-7; 9 nucleotides agree with TRBD1. Germline CDR1 is SGHRS and CDR2 is YFSETQ. Trimming took 4 bases from V and 2 from J; bases not matched to a gene: 16. The CDR3 is 18 amino acids. The CDR3 spells CASSPDLIRDRDPYEQYF. The CDR3 DNA reads TGCGCCAGCAGCCCGGATTTGATCCGGGACAGGGATCCCTACGAGCAGTACTTC.

The chain couples TRBV15 to TRBJ2-5; no reliable D call. Trimming cost V 0 bases and J 5 bases, with 10 bases left between them. The CDR3 covers 14 residues. Germline assignment: CDR1 LNHNV and CDR2 YYDKDF (reference sequence). CDR3 residues: CATSRDKVAETQYF. In nucleotides, the CDR3 is TGTGCCACCAGCAGAGATAAGGTTGCGGAGACCCAGTACTTC.

The rearrangement uses TRBV7-9 and TRBJ2-4, with no clear D. V was trimmed by 3 bases and J by 0 bases, leaving 6 bases between them. The CDR3 is made up of 14 amino acids. In germline, CDR1 is SEHNR, CDR2 FQNEAQ (reference sequence). Written as DNA, the CDR3 is TGTGCCAGCAGCTTGACACTAGCCAAAAACATTCAGTACTTC. It yields the protein CASSLTLAKNIQYF.

The J gene is TRBJ2-3, the V gene TRBV30, with D possibly TRBD2 on 5 matching bases. Trimming took 2 bases from V and 1 from J, leaving 7 bases between them. The CDR3 is made up of 13 amino acids. Germline assignment: CDR1 GTSNPN and CDR2 SVGIG (reference sequence). The CDR3 loop reads CAWSFGGTDTQYF. CDR3 sequence (DNA): TGTGCCTGGAGTTTCGGGGGCACAGATACGCAGTATTTT.